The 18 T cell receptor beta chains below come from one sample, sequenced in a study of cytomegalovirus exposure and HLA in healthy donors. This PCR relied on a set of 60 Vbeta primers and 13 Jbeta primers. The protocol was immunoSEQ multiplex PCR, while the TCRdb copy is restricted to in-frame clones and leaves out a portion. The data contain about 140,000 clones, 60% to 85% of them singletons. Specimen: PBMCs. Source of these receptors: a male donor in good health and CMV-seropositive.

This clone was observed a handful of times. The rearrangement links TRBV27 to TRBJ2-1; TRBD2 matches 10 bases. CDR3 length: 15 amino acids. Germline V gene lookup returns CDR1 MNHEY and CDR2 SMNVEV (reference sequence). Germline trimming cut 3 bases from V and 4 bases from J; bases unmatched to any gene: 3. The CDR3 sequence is CASSFELAGYNEQFF. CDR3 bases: TGTGCCAGCAGTTTTGAACTAGCGGGGTACAATGAGCAGTTCTTC.

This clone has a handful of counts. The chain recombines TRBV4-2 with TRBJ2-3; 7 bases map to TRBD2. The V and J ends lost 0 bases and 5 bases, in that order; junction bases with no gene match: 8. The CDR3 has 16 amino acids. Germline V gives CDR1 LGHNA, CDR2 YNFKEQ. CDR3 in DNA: TGTGCCAGCAGCCAAGAGGATGGCGGGGGTGGAGATACGCAGTATTTT. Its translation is CASSQEDGGGGDTQYF.

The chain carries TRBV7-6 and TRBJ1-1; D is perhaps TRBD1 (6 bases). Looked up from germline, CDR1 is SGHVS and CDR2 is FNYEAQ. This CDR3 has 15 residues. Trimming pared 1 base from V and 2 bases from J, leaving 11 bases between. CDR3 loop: CASSLVGQQNTEAFF. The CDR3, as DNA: TGTGCCAGCAGCTTAGTAGGACAGCAAAACACTGAAGCTTTCTTT.

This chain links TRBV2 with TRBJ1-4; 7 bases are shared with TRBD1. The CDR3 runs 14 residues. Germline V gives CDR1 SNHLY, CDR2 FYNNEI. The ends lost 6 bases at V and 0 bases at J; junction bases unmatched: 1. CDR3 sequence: CASRGTATNEKLFF. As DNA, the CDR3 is TGTGCCAGCAGGGGGACAGCAACTAATGAAAAACTGTTTTTT.

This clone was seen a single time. This CDR3 reads CASTQQGARLGAYNEQFF. The CDR3 DNA is TGTGCCAGCACTCAACAGGGGGCTAGGTTGGGGGCCTACAATGAGCAGTTCTTC. The chain couples TRBV18 to TRBJ2-1, with 9 bases that match TRBD1. V was pared by 8 bases and J by 2 bases, with 16 bases of the junction left unmatched. The germline gives CDR1 KGHSH, CDR2 LQKENI. CDR3 size: 18 residues.

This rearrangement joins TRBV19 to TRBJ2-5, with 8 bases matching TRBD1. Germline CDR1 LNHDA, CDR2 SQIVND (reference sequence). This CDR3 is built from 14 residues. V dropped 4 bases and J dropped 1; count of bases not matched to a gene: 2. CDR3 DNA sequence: TGTGCCAGTAGTACCACAGGGGGCCAAGAGACCCAGTACTTC. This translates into CASSTTGGQETQYF.

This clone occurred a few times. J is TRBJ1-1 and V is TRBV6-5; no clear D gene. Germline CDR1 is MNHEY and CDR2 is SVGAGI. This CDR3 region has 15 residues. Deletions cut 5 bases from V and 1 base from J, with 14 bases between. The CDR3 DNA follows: TGTGCCAGCAGTCGAGAGAGGGTAGCGAACACTGAAGCTTTCTTT. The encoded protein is CASSRERVANTEAFF.

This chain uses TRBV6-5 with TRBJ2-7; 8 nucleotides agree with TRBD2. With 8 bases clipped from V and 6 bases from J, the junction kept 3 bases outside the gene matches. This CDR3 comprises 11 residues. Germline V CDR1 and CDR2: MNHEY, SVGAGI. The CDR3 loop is CASRAGGEQYF. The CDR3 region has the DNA TGTGCCAGCCGTGCGGGAGGCGAGCAGTACTTC.

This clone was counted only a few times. This chain's CDR3 is CASGGTGATGELFF. For the CDR3, the DNA is TGTGCCAGCGGGGGGACAGGAGCCACCGGGGAGCTGTTTTTT. The chain employs TRBV2 and TRBJ2-2, with 8 bases identical to TRBD1. J was trimmed by 4 bases and V by 8 bases; bases with no gene match: 6. From germline, CDR1 is SNHLY and CDR2 FYNNEI. This CDR3 has 14 amino acids.

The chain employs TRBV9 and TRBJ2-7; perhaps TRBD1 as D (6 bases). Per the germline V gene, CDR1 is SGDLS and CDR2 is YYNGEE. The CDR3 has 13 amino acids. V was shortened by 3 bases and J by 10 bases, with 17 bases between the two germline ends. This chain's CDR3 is CASSASTGWTQYF. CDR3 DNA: TGTGCCAGCAGCGCCTCCACAGGGTGGACTCAGTACTTC.

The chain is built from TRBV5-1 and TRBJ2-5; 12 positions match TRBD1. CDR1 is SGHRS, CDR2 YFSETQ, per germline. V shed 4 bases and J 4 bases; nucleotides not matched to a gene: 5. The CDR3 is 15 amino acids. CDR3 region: CASSMGQGALETQYF. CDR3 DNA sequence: TGCGCCAGCAGCATGGGACAGGGGGCTTTAGAGACCCAGTACTTC.

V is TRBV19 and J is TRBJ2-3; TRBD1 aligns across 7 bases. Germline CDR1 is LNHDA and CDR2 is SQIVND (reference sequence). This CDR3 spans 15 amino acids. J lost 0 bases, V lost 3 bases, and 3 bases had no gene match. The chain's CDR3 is CASSITGQSTDTQYF. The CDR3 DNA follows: TGTGCCAGTAGTATTACGGGACAGAGCACAGATACGCAGTATTTT.

CDR3 in DNA: TGTGCCAGCAGTGCGACCGGGGTCTCTGGGTACAATGAGCAGTTCTTC. It is translated as CASSATGVSGYNEQFF. The rearrangement uses TRBV27 and TRBJ2-1; maybe TRBD2 (5 bases). This CDR3 region has 16 residues. Germline V lookup: CDR1 MNHEY, CDR2 SMNVEV (reference sequence). The V end was cut by 5 bases, the J end by 4 bases, with 18 bases between.

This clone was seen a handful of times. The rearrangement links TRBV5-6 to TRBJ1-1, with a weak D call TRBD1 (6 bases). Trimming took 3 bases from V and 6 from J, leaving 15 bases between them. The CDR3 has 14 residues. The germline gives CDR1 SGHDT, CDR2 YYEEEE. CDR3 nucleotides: TGTGCCAGCAGCTGGGCCAGGGGTATGGCTGAAGCTTTCTTT. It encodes CASSWARGMAEAFF.

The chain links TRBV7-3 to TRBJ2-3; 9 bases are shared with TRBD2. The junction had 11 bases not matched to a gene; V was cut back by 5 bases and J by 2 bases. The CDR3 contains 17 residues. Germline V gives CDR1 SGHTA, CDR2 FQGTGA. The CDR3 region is CASSLSGGGLYTDTQYF. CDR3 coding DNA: TGTGCCAGCAGCCTTAGCGGGGGAGGGCTTTACACAGATACGCAGTATTTT.

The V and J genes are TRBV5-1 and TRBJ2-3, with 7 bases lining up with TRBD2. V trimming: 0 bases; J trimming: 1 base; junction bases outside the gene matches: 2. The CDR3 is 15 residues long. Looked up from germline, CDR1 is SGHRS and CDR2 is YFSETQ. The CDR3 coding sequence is TGCGCCAGCAGCTTGGATAGCGGGCGCACAGATACGCAGTATTTT. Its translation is CASSLDSGRTDTQYF.

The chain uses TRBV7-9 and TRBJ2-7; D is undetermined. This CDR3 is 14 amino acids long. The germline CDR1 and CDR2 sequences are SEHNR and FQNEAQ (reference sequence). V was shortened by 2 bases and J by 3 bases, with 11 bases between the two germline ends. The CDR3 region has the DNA TGTGCCAGCAGCTTAATCGCGGTGAGCTACGAGCAGTACTTC. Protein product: CASSLIAVSYEQYF.

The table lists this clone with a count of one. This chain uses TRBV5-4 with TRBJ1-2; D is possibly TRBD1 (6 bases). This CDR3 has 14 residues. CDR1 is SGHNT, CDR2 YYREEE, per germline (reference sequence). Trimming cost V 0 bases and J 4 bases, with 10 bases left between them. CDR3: CASSLVQGTYGYTF. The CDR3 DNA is TGTGCCAGCAGCTTGGTGCAGGGGACCTATGGCTACACCTTC.